This TCR beta chain was identified during a study of blood T cell repertoires in COVID-19. Germline CDR1 and CDR2: SQVTM and ANQGSEA. The CDR3 covers 11 residues. V was shortened by 4 bases and J by 8 bases, with 11 bases between the two germline ends. TCRdb's table, derived via immunoSEQ multiplex PCR, lists solely in-frame clones and lacks some. This repertoire shows about 130,000 clones, 75% to 85% found once; its top ten account for about 40%. Sequencing input: peripheral blood. The chain is built from TRBV29-1 and TRBJ1-2; the D gene is possibly TRBD1 (5 bases). The receptor's source is a man aged 35 to 55 with active or convalescent COVID-19. This chain's CDR3 is CSVGDSRGYTF. CDR3 bases: TGCAGCGTTGGGGACTCAAGAGGCTACACCTTC.